Listed below are T cell receptor beta chains from one sample, sequenced in a study of blood T cells in healthy people across ages. TCRdb re-analysed the 5' RACE reads in MiXCR, keeping a single row per CDR3 protein. The sample has about a million distinct CDR3 sequences, about 48% seen once. The material sequenced was blood. Every receptor here comes from a man aged 25 to 45 in good health. Both conserved end residues are part of each CDR3.

V,CDR3
TRBV5-1,CASSPPTGSGNEQFF
TRBV5-1,CASRVSDGYEQYF
TRBV11-1,CASSVSGGAIYTGELFF
TRBV7-2,CASSFGGNTGELFF
TRBV7-2,CASSLAGRGNNQPQHF
TRBV4-1,CASSHLWGDYYGYTF
TRBV27,CASSSGTHPSTQYF
TRBV27,CASFSPGLETDTQYF
TRBV29-1,CSASHRASTYGYTF
TRBV9,CASSVVSGGYEQFF
TRBV29-1,CSVDRGADEQYF
TRBV20-1,CSAKRDTTRDEQFF
TRBV2,CASTVGADTQYF
TRBV29-1,CSVEMGWPGVGNEQFF
TRBV6-5,CASSYEGLERETQYF
TRBV2,CASSRLAGSDTQYF
TRBV7-6,CASSPTHGQGYTF
TRBV3-1,CASSRGQITGELFF
TRBV7-2,CASRLGGRTSTDTQYF
TRBV5-1,CASSPQTGGTDNEQFF
TRBV27,CASSPLTKVGQGASGYTF
TRBV7-2,CASSFGPSGEQFF
TRBV20-1,CSAPPGTGGYEQYF
TRBV11-1,CASAGKGAEGRRNQPQHF
TRBV11-2,CASSFESSYEQYF
TRBV7-6,CASSLAQDSSYEQYF
TRBV5-1,CASREETNYGYTF
TRBV5-6,CASSFPRLGSYEQYF
TRBV20-1,CSAREPGHATEAFF
TRBV5-1,CAGSLGRVADTQYF
TRBV10-3,CATQPQQGASQPQHF
TRBV6-4,CASSREVNQPQHF
TRBV27,CATADFPTDTQYF
TRBV10-3,CAIRDDRGRTDTQYF
TRBV9,CASSVDVGVSTDTQYF
TRBV6-5,CASSYSSSGPDTQYF
TRBV7-2,CASSFTTRALSADTQYF
TRBV6-1,CASSLRENEKLFF
TRBV29-1,CSVSGQPSGNTIYF